This T cell receptor beta chain was recovered during a study of long-term antiretroviral therapy in people with HIV. Note on this clone: Its antigen remains unidentified.

This was the immunoSEQ v3.0 assay at survey level. Clones were read by immunoSEQ multiplex PCR, and TCRdb kept only the in-frame ones, dropping some. The table has about 16,000 clones, roughly 94% seen once. Whole-study results and caveats: It was observed that HIV repertoires exhibited narrower CDR3 length ranges than controls. The study collected blood between the mid-2000s and the late 2010s, possibly under older ART regimens.

The germline V gene has CDR1 SNHLY and CDR2 FYNNEI. Unmatched junction bases numbered 10, after V lost 8 bases and J lost 5 bases. The CDR3 spans 14 residues. The TCR originated in a woman aged 50 to 60 with HIV. Here the sequenced sample was unsorted PBMCs, taken 6 to 6.5 years after starting antiretroviral therapy. V is TRBV2 and J is TRBJ2-5; TRBD1 matches 8 bases. The DNA for the CDR3 is TGTGCCAGCGGGACAGGCCCGTTCGGGGAGACCCAGTACTTC. This translates into CASGTGPFGETQYF.